The clone carrying this T cell receptor beta chain showed up just a few times. V was shortened by 0 bases and J by 5 bases, with 13 bases between the two germline ends. The length of the CDR3 is 15 residues. Germline values: CDR1 LGHDT, CDR2 YNNKEL (reference sequence). A TCRbeta library incorporating unique molecular identifiers was prepared. TCRdb recomputed calls from the PCR reads with MiXCR, one row per CDR3 protein. The table has 670,000 or so distinct CDR3 sequences, roughly 13% seen once. This sample was included in a study of T-cell reconstitution after alpha-beta-depleted transplantation in children.

This TCR derives from a girl aged 2 to 9 with congenital amegakaryocytic thrombocytopenia, due to receive a stem cell transplant. The sequencing used PBMCs, collected before TCRalphabeta/CD19-depleted stem cell transplant. V usage is TRBV3-1 and J usage is TRBJ1-1; possible D gene TRBD1, 6 bases. The CDR3 spells CASSQEVTGRTEAFF. CDR3 in DNA: TGTGCCAGCAGCCAAGAAGTAACAGGGAGGACTGAAGCTTTCTTT. Full variable domain (remainder filled in from reference TRBV3-1 and TRBJ1-1): DTAVSQTPKYLVTQMGNDKSIKCEQNLGHDTMYWYKQDSKKFLKIMFSYNNKELIINETVPNRFSPKSPDKAHLNLHINSLELGDSAVYFCASSQEVTGRTEAFFGQGTRLTVV.